The T cell receptor (beta chain) described here comes from a study of blood T cell repertoires in COVID-19. For the study at large: Acute and convalescent COVID-19 specimens originated in the United States, Italy and Spain. PBMCs, B-cell-depleted T cells, or T cells provided the cDNA or gDNA that made up the material.

Original data processing: Nucleated cell number was recorded as an estimate derived from reference gene primer amplification. Here immunoSEQ multiplex PCR was the method, and the copy in TCRdb shows in-frame clones only, minus some. V, J and clone size are those of that table, while D and trimming were read from the DNA. The sample lists 65,000 to 100,000 clones, around nine tenths occurring once. Germline CDR1 is SGHRS and CDR2 is YFSETQ. Trimming took 0 bases from V and 5 from J; bases not matched to a gene: 9. The CDR3 is made up of 17 amino acids. The specimen was peripheral blood. This chain uses TRBV5-1 with TRBJ2-7; 12 nucleotides agree with TRBD1. This clonotype was sampled from a woman over 75 with acute or convalescent COVID-19. The CDR3 nucleotides are TGCGCCAGCAGCTTGGCACCCGGGACAGGGGGCGCCAACGAGCAGTACTTC. It encodes CASSLAPGTGGANEQYF.